One sample yielded the 20 T cell receptor beta chains listed below, sequenced in a study of shared clonotypes between healthy human individuals. Measured with immunoSEQ multiplex PCR; TCRdb has only the in-frame clones, and not every one. The table records a few million clones, approximately 90% of them present only once. The sample taken for sequencing was naive CD4+ T cells sorted from blood. Subset noted: CD45RA+ positively selected. The receptor set was obtained from a man between 18 and 35 years old in good health.

The CDR3 DNA is TGTGCCAGCAGTCCTTCCGTACTGAGCTTGAACACTGAAGCTTTCTTT. Its protein product is CASSPSVLSLNTEAFF. The chain carries TRBV28 and TRBJ1-1; D is undetermined. The CDR3 is 16 residues long. V shed 5 bases and J shed 0 bases, with 16 bases lying between them. CDR1 and CDR2 from the germline V gene are MDHEN and SYDVKM.

Regarding this clone: This specimen includes other DNA sequences encoding the same CDR3. This chain links TRBV7-8 with TRBJ2-7, with 10 bases aligning to TRBD2. V lost 3 bases, J lost 5 bases, and 10 bases stayed unmatched. This CDR3 is 16 amino acids long. CDR1 is SGHVS, CDR2 FQNEAQ, per germline. Here the CDR3 DNA reads TGTGCCAGCAGCTTGGGAGCGGGAGGGCCCTTTCACGAGCAGTACTTC. Its translation is CASSLGAGGPFHEQYF. Using reference TRBV7-8 and TRBJ2-7 for the parts outside the CDR3, the full variable domain is GAGVSQSPRYKVAKRGQDVALRCDPISGHVSLFWYQQALGQGPEFLTYFQNEAQLDKSGLPSDRFFAERPEGSVSTLKIQRTQQEDSAVYLCASSLGAGGPFHEQYFGPGTRLTVT.

This clone was seen only once. This chain uses TRBV4-1 with TRBJ1-4; possibly TRBD1 for D (6 bases). CDR1 and CDR2 from the germline V gene are MGHRA and YSYEKL. CDR3 length: 16 residues. Trimming pared 1 base from V and 5 bases from J, leaving 14 bases between. As DNA, the CDR3 is TGCGCCAGCAGCCAAGGACCGGGACAAGGGAATGAAAAACTGTTTTTT. Translated: CASSQGPGQGNEKLFF.

The J gene is TRBJ2-5, the V gene TRBV4-1, with 10 positions matching TRBD2. Trimming removed 3 bases from V and 5 bases from J; junction bases left unmatched: 6. Germline V gene sequence: CDR1 MGHRA, CDR2 YSYEKL. The length of the CDR3 is 15 residues. The CDR3 DNA sequence: TGCGCCAGCAGCCAGCTAGCGGGAGTGGGTGAGACCCAGTACTTC. The encoded protein is CASSQLAGVGETQYF.

The J gene is TRBJ2-7, the V gene TRBV18; 7 bases map to TRBD1. Germline V gene sequence: CDR1 KGHSH, CDR2 LQKENI. CDR3 length equals 14 residues. V gave up 4 bases and J gave up 7 bases; unmatched junction bases: 10. This CDR3 is CASSLGTASREQYF. The CDR3 coding sequence is TGTGCCAGCTCACTTGGGACAGCCTCTCGGGAGCAGTACTTC.

This clone occurred a few times. The CDR3 spells CASSLERGVGANVLTF. The CDR3 DNA reads as TGTGCCAGCAGCTTAGAAAGGGGGGTTGGGGCCAACGTCCTGACTTTC. The rearrangement links TRBV11-2 to TRBJ2-6; possibly TRBD1 or TRBD2 for D (6 bases each). This CDR3 contains 16 residues. V lost 0 bases and J 3 bases, leaving 9 bases between the germline ends. Germline lookup yields CDR1 SGHAT and CDR2 FQNNGV.

The chain couples TRBV7-2 to TRBJ2-5; the match to TRBD2 covers 9 bases. The J segment lost 4 bases and the V segment lost 3 bases, leaving 3 bases of the junction unmatched. Germline assignment: CDR1 SGHTA and CDR2 FQGNSA. This CDR3 contains 14 residues. This CDR3 reads CASSFSGSGETQYF. CDR3 bases: TGTGCCAGCAGCTTTAGCGGGAGCGGAGAGACCCAGTACTTC.

This clone has just a few counts. The chain couples TRBV7-3 to TRBJ1-2, with D hard to call. The germline V and J ends were trimmed by 3 bases and 8 bases, with 13 bases remaining between them. Germline V lookup: CDR1 SGHTA, CDR2 FQGTGA. The CDR3 spans 13 residues. CDR3 sequence: CASSLASGVGYTF. The DNA of the CDR3 is TGTGCCAGCAGCTTGGCGTCCGGGGTCGGCTACACCTTC.

The chain recombines TRBV5-1 with TRBJ2-5; D ambiguous. V dropped 0 bases and J dropped 5 bases, with 8 bases sitting between them. The V gene's germline CDR1 is SGHRS and CDR2 YFSETQ. CDR3 size: 13 residues. CDR3 sequence: CASSLAGWETQYF. The CDR3 region has the DNA TGCGCCAGCAGCTTGGCAGGTTGGGAGACCCAGTACTTC. The complete variable domain, with remaining parts taken from reference TRBV5-1 and TRBJ2-5, reads KAGVTQTPRYLIKTRGQQVTLSCSPISGHRSVSWYQQTPGQGLQFLFEYFSETQRNKGNFPGRFSGRQFSNSRSEMNVSTLELGDSALYLCASSLAGWETQYFGPGTRLLVL.

The chain is built from TRBV11-3 and TRBJ2-5, with D perhaps TRBD1 (6 bases). The end of the DNA aligns better with TRBJ2-7, so the J call may be wrong. The V gene's germline CDR1 is SGHNT and CDR2 YENEEA. CDR3 length equals 15 residues. The CDR3 spells CASSLGQALVYEQYF. The DNA of the CDR3 is TGTGCCAGCAGCTTAGGACAGGCTCTAGTCTACGAGCAGTACTTC.

V is TRBV19 and J is TRBJ1-2; weak D call: TRBD1 (6 bases). The V gene's germline CDR1 is LNHDA and CDR2 SQIVND (reference sequence). The CDR3 totals 16 residues. V was pared by 5 bases and J by 8 bases, with 24 bases between. The DNA of the CDR3 is TGTGCCAGTAGTTCTCCACAGGGCCCCCTTAAAGTAGGCTACACCTTC. Its translation is CASSSPQGPLKVGYTF.

The chain links TRBV9 to TRBJ2-3, with D perhaps matching TRBD2 (5 bases). There are 15 residues in the CDR3. Germline V CDR1 and CDR2: SGDLS, YYNGEE. Deletions cut 0 bases from V and 1 base from J, with 9 bases between. CDR3 residues: CASSVAMRGTDTQYF. The DNA of the CDR3 is TGTGCCAGCAGCGTAGCTATGAGGGGCACAGATACGCAGTATTTT.

V gene TRBV19 combines with J gene TRBJ2-2; D is perhaps TRBD2 (6 bases). The CDR3 has 15 amino acids. CDR1 and CDR2 (germline): LNHDA, SQIVND (reference sequence). Trimming cost V 1 base and J 0 bases, with 6 bases left between them. The CDR3 reads CASSIGGANTGELFF. DNA of the CDR3: TGTGCCAGTAGTATAGGGGGGGCGAACACCGGGGAGCTGTTTTTT.

The chain links TRBV11-2 to TRBJ2-7; 11 bases agree with TRBD2. Germline V lookup: CDR1 SGHAT, CDR2 FQNNGV. V lost 5 bases, J lost 5 bases, and 11 bases stayed unmatched. The CDR3 has 16 amino acids. CDR3 bases: TGTGCCAGCAGCGCTGTCGGACTAGCGGGTGCGCACGAGCAGTACTTC. Translation: CASSAVGLAGAHEQYF.

The V and J genes are TRBV4-1 and TRBJ1-3, with a possible D match to TRBD1 (6 bases). Germline lookup yields CDR1 MGHRA and CDR2 YSYEKL. V dropped 3 bases and J dropped 3 bases, with 15 bases sitting between them. The CDR3 has 16 residues. For the CDR3, the DNA is TGCGCCAGCAGCCAGGGCCTTGGACAGCTTGGAAACACCATATATTTT. Amino acids: CASSQGLGQLGNTIYF.

This clone was seen just once. At the DNA level, this CDR3 is encoded by other sequences in the same sample as well. The chain couples TRBV18 to TRBJ2-5, with a weak D call TRBD2 (5 bases). With 2 bases removed from V and 5 bases from J, the gap between germline ends came to 9 bases. Germline V lookup: CDR1 KGHSH, CDR2 LQKENI. This CDR3 comprises 13 residues. The CDR3 loop is CASSPGERETQYF. The CDR3 region has the DNA TGTGCCAGCTCACCAGGGGAGAGGGAGACCCAGTACTTC.

V gene TRBV21-1 combines with J gene TRBJ1-2; TRBD1 was called by the table and not checked on the DNA. TRBV21-1 is reported as a pseudogene. This CDR3 spans 14 amino acids. This CDR3 is CASSKAETRYGYTF. DNA for the CDR3: TGTGCCAGCAGCAAAGCCGAGACACGCTATGGCTACACCTTC.

The V call is TRBV5-1, the J call TRBJ1-1, with D maybe TRBD1 (6 bases). The CDR3 consists of 16 residues. From germline, CDR1 is SGHRS and CDR2 YFSETQ. The V end lost 4 bases, the J end lost 0 bases, and 16 bases lay between the germline ends. The CDR3 region has the DNA TGCGCCAGCAGCCGGATGGACAGAAGAATGAACACTGAAGCTTTCTTT. Protein: CASSRMDRRMNTEAFF.

The J gene is TRBJ1-1, the V gene TRBV7-9; D gene unclear. Germline loops: CDR1 SEHNR, CDR2 FQNEAQ (reference sequence). This CDR3 is built from 14 residues. The ends were cut back, 1 base at V and 6 bases at J, with 12 bases in the middle. CDR3 in DNA: TGTGCCAGCAGCTTAGAGGGTACAGCCGCTGAAGCTTTCTTT. Translation: CASSLEGTAAEAFF.

This clone showed up just a few times. This sequence joins TRBV5-1 and TRBJ1-5; D remains unclear. Deletions cut 1 base from V and 3 bases from J, with 8 bases between. The germline gives CDR1 SGHRS, CDR2 YFSETQ. The CDR3 loop spans 14 amino acids. The CDR3 sequence is CASSLIRYNQPQHF. Written as DNA, the CDR3 is TGCGCCAGCAGCTTGATTCGGTACAATCAGCCCCAGCATTTT.